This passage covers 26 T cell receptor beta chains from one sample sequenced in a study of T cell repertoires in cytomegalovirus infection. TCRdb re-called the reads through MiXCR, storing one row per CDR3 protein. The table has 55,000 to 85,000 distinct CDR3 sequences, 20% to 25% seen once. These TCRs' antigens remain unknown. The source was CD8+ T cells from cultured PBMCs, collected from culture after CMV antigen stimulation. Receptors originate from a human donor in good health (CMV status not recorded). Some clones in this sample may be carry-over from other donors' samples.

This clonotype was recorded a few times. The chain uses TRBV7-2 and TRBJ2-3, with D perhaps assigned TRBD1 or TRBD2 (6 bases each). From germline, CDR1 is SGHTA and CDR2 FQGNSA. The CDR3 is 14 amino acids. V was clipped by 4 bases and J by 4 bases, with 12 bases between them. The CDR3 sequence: CASSSYREADTQYF. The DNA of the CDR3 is TGTGCCAGCAGCTCGTACAGGGAGGCAGATACGCAGTATTTT.

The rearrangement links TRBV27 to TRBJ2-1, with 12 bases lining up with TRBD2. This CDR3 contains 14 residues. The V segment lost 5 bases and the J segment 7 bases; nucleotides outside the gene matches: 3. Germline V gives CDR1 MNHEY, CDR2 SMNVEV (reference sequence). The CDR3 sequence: CASSTSGGWNEQFF. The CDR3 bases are TGTGCCAGCAGTACTAGCGGGGGGTGGAATGAGCAGTTCTTC.

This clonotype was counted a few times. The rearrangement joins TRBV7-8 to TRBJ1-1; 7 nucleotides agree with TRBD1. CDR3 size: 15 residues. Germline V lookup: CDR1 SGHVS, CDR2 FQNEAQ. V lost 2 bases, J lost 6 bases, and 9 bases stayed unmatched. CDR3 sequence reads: CASSLPTGRESEAFF. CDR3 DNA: TGTGCCAGCAGCTTACCGACAGGGAGAGAGTCTGAAGCTTTCTTT.

The CDR3: CASSGGSGGYTF. CDR3 bases: TGTGCCAGCAGTGGGGGGAGCGGAGGCTACACCTTC. V and J are TRBV7-9 and TRBJ1-2; perhaps TRBD1 as D (5 bases). Germline V gives CDR1 SEHNR, CDR2 FQNEAQ (reference sequence). The V gene lost 6 bases and the J gene lost 8 bases, with 13 bases spanning the gap. The CDR3 has 12 amino acids.

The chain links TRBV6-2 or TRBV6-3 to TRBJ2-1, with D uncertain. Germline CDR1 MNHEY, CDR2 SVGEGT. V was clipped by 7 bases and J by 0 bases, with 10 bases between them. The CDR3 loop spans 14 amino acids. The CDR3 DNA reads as TGTGCCAGCACCGGACGCAGCTCCTACAATGAGCAGTTCTTC. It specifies CASTGRSSYNEQFF.

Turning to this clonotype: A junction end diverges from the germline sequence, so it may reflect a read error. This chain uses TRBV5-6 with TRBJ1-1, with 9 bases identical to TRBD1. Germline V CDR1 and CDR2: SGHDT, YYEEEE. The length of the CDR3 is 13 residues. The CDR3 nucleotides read TGTGCCGGCAGCTTGGGACAGGGCACTGAAGCTTTCTTT. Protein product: CAGSLGQGTEAFF.

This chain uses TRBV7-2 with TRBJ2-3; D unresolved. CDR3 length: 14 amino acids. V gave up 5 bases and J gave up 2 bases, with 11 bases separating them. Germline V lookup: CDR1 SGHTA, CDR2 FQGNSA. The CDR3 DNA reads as TGTGCCAGCAGCGGGCAGGCGTTCACAGATACGCAGTATTTT. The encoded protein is CASSGQAFTDTQYF.

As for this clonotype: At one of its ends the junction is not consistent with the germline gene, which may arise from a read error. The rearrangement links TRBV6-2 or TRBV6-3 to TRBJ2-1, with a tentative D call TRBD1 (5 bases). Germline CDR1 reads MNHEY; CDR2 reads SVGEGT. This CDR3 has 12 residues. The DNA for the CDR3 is TGTGCCCGCAGTTACTGGACAAGTGAGCAGTTCTTC. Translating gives CARSYWTSEQFF.

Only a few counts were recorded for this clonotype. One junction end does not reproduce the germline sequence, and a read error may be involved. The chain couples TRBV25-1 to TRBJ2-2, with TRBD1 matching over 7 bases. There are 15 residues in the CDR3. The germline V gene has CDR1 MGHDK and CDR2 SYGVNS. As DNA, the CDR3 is TGTGCCAGCGGTTGGACAGGACCGAACACCAGGGAGCTGTTTTTT. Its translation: CASGWTGPNTRELFF.

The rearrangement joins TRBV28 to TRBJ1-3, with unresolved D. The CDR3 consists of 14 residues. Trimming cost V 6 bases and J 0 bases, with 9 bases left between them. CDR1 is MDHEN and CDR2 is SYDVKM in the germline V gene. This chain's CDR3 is CASRVWSSGNTIYF. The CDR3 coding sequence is TGTGCCAGCAGAGTCTGGAGCTCTGGAAACACCATATATTTT.

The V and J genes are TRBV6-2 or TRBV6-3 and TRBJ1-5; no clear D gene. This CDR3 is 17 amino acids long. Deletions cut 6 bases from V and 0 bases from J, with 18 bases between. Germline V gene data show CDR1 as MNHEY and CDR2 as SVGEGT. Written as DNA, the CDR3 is TGTGCCAGCAGATTCCGTCGGGGATCCTATAGCAATCAGCCCCAGCATTTT. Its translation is CASRFRRGSYSNQPQHF.

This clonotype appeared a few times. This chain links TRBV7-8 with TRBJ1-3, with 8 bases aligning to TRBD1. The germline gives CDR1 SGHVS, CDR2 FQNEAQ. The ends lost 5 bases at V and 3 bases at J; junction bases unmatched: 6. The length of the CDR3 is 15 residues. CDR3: CASSPTGGFGNTIYF. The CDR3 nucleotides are TGTGCCAGCAGCCCTACAGGGGGTTTTGGAAACACCATATATTTT.

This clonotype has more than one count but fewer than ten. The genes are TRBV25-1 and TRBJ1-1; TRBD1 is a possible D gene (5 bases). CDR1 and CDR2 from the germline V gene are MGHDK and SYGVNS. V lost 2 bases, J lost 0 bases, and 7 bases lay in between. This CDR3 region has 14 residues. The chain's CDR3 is CASSEEGMNTEAFF. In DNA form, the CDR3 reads TGTGCCAGCAGTGAAGAGGGGATGAACACTGAAGCTTTCTTT.

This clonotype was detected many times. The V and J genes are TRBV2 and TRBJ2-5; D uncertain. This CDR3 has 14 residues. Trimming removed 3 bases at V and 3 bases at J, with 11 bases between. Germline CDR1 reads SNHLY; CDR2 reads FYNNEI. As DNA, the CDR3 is TGTGCCAGCAGTGACTCCCAGGCGGAAGAGACCCAGTACTTC. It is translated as CASSDSQAEETQYF.

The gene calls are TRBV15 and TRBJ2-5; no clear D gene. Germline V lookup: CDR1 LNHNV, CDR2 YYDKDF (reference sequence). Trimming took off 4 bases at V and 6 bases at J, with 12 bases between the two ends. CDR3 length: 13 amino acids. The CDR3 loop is CATSKAVRQTQYF. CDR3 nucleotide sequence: TGTGCCACCAGCAAGGCTGTGAGGCAGACCCAGTACTTC.

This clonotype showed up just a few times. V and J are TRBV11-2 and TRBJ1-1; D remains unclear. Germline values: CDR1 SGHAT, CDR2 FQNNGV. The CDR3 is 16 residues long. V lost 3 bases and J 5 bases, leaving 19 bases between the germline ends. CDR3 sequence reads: CASSFNLNAPGTEAFF. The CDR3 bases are TGTGCCAGCAGCTTCAACTTAAACGCCCCGGGGACTGAAGCTTTCTTT.

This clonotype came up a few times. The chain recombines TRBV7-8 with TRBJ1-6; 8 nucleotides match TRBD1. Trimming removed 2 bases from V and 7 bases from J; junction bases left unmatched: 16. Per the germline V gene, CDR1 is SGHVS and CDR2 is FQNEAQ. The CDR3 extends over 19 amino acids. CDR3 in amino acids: CASSLLLEYRDRLNSPLHF. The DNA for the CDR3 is TGTGCCAGCAGCTTACTCTTGGAGTACCGGGACAGGTTAAATTCACCCCTCCACTTT.

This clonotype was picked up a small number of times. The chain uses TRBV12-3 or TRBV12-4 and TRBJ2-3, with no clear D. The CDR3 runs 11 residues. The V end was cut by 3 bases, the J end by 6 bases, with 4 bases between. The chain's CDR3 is CASSLVDTQYF. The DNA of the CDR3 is TGTGCCAGCAGTTTGGTGGATACGCAGTATTTT.

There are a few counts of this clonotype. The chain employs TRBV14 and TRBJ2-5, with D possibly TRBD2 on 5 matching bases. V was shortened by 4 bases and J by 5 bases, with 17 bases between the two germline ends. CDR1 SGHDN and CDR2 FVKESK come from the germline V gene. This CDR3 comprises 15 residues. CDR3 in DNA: TGTGCCAGCAGCCTAGCAGTCCCACCGGGGGAGACCCAGTACTTC. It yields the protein CASSLAVPPGETQYF. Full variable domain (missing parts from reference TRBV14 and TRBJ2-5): EAGVTQFPSHSVIEKGQTVTLRCDPISGHDNLYWYRRVMGKEIKFLLHFVKESKQDESGMPNNRFLAERTGGTYSTLKVQPAELEDSGVYFCASSLAVPPGETQYFGPGTRLLVL.

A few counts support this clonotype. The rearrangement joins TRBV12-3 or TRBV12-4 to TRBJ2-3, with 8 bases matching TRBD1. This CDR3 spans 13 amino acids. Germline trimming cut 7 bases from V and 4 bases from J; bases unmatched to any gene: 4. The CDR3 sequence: CASTPGQADTQYF. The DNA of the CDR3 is TGTGCCAGCACCCCGGGACAGGCAGATACGCAGTATTTT.

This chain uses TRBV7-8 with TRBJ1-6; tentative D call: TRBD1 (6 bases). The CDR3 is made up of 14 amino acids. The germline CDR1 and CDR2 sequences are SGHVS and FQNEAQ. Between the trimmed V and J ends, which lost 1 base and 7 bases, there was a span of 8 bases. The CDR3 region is CASSLEGGNSPLHF. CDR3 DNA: TGTGCCAGCAGCTTAGAAGGGGGAAATTCACCCCTCCACTTT.

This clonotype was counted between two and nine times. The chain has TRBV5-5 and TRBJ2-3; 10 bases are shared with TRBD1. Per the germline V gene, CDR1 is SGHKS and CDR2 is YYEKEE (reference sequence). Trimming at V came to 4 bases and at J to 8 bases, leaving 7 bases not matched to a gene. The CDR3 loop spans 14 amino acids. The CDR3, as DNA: TGTGCCAGCAGCCAGGACAGGGGGGAAATTACGCAGTATTTT. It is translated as CASSQDRGEITQYF.

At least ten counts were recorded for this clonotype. The CDR3 sequence: CASSPRSSSYEQYF. Here the CDR3 DNA reads TGTGCCAGCAGCCCCAGGTCCAGCTCCTACGAGCAGTACTTC. The genes are TRBV7-2 and TRBJ2-7; D is undetermined. The germline V gene has CDR1 SGHTA and CDR2 FQGNSA. The CDR3 spans 14 residues. Trimming took off 5 bases at V and 0 bases at J, with 11 bases between the two ends.

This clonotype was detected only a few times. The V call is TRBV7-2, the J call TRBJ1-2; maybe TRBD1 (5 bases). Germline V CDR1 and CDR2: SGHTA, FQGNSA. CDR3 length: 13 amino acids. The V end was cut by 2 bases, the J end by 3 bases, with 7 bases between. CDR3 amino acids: CASSLTRDYGYTF. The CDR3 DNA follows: TGTGCCAGCAGCTTAACCAGGGACTATGGCTACACCTTC.

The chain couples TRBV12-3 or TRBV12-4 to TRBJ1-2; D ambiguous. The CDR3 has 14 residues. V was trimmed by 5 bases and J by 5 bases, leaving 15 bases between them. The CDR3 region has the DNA TGTGCCAGCAGTCCTTCCTTTACAGTGTATGGCTACACCTTC. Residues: CASSPSFTVYGYTF.

CDR3 nucleotides: TGTGCCAGTAGCACCCCCAACTTTTCCCATGGCTACACCTTC. This codes for CASSTPNFSHGYTF. The J gene is TRBJ1-2, the V gene TRBV19; D gene ambiguous. This CDR3 has 14 amino acids. The V gene's germline CDR1 is LNHDA and CDR2 SQIVND (reference sequence). Trimming stripped 6 bases from V and 6 bases from J, with 17 bases between.